The sequence of this T cell receptor beta chain was determined in a study of early T cells in non-severe SARS-CoV-2 infection (dated by TCRdb to about 2021). Concerning the study at large: Because TCR sequencing was done on bulk RNA from unsorted whole blood, the alpha and beta chains could not be paired. General findings and caveats noted by the study authors: Matching against VDJdb was skewed toward anti-spike CD8 responses, likely underestimated virus-specific expansions, and missed private and CD4 specificities.

The library came from 5' RACE. Sequencing instrument: NextSeq 500. To correct for sequencing error and PCR bias, the TCR library protocol tagged individual cDNA molecules with unique molecular identifiers. Both TCR alpha and beta chains were sequenced, and tight co-correlation was observed between alpha and beta sequence abundances in each sample. The published analysis was carried out like this. Decombinator V4 was used to annotate TCR sequences for V gene, J gene and CDR3. Expanded TCRs were defined as changing significantly between any two time points under a Poisson model with p below 0.0001. TCR abundances were normalised to the total number of TCRs sequenced per sample and were expressed as counts per million. VDJdb, accessed on 1 November 2021, was searched for TCRs annotated for CMV, EBV and SARS-CoV-2, and TCRs annotated for more than one antigen were excluded. Through fastp at Q25 and MiXCR, TCRdb rebuilt clones from the public reads, retaining in-frame beta chains. Each CDR3 protein appears once, grouped with its most common genes and DNA. What appears here as the V and J calls and clone size reflects TCRdb's work, not the paper's. The sample has 90,000 to 120,000 distinct CDR3 sequences on record, over 8.5% of them singletons. Together, the top ten hold about 7.6% of the sample.

In its sample, this clonotype was seen many times. Its antigen is not yet known. No much larger clone is present one base from it, and per-base qualities are unavailable. Set within a cohort of healthcare workers in London, UK, this nested case-control study involved weekly PCR testing of nasopharyngeal swabs along with blood sampling. Healthcare workers were enrolled in the week of the UK lockdown, from 23 to 31 March 2020, and were followed every week for up to roughly 16 weeks. The sample taken for sequencing was whole blood. The TCR was taken from an adult who was a healthcare worker with PCR-confirmed SARS-CoV-2 infection or an uninfected control (not recorded which).

At the DNA level, the sequence is TGTGCCAGCGATACCGGGACTTATGGCTCCTACGAGCAGTACTTC. Its product reads: CASDTGTYGSYEQYF. The rearranged segments are TRBV28 and TRBJ2-7; TRBD2 is a weak D gene call, 6 bases matching. V is reduced by 8 bases and J by 0 bases, leaving a spacing of 17 bases between them. Including the terminal cysteine and phenylalanine, the CDR3 comprises 15 residues. This entry keeps only the CDR3 DNA: 45 bases, framed from base 1. The germline V gene sets CDR1 to MDHEN and CDR2 to SYDVKM. The CDR3 plus the reference TRBV28 and TRBJ2-7 genes for the other parts give the full variable domain: DVKVTQSSRYLVKRTGEKVFLECVQDMDHENMFWYRQDPGLGLRLIYFSYDVKMKEKGDIPEGYSVSREKKERFSLILESASTNQTSMYLCASDTGTYGSYEQYFGPGTRLTVT.